Listed here is a single T cell receptor beta chain. Partitioning of CD4+ cells yielded a CD45RA+ naive subset and a CD45RA-negative memory subset. Profiled with immunoSEQ multiplex PCR; TCRdb holds only in-frame clones, not every one. The sample holds about 1 million clones, about 75% seen once. The data stem from a study of shared clonotypes between healthy human individuals. Sequences were obtained from memory CD4+ T cells sorted from blood. Subset: CD45RA-negative fraction. The receptor's source is a man in his late teens or twenties in good health.

The CDR3 sequence: CASSLTGGKANEKLFF. The CDR3 DNA is TGTGCCAGCAGCCTGACAGGGGGCAAGGCTAATGAAAAACTGTTTTTT. The chain carries TRBV11-2 and TRBJ1-4, with 10 positions matching TRBD1. This CDR3 spans 16 amino acids. Germline CDR1 is SGHAT and CDR2 is FQNNGV. V dropped 5 bases and J dropped 3; count of bases not matched to a gene: 6.